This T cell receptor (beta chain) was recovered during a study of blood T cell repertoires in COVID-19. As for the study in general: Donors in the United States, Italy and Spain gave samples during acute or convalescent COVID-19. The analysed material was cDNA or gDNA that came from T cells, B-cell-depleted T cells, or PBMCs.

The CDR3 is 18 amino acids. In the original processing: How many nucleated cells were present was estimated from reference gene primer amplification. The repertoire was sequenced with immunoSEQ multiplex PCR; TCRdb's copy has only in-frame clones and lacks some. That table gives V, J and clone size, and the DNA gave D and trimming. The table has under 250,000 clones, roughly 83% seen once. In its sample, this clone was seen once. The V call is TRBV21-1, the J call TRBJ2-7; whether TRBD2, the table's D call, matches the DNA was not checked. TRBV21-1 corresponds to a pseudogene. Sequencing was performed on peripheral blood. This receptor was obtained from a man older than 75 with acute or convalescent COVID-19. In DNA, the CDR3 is TGTGCCAGCAGCAAATTGGCCCTACGCGGGAGAGAGACCTACGAGCAGTACTTC. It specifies CASSKLALRGRETYEQYF.